This T cell receptor (beta chain) stems from a study of T-cell memory formation after mild COVID-19. Study results and limitations: Clones that shrank (day 15 to 85) were balanced CD4/CD8, whereas later expanders leaned CD4+. SARS-CoV-2 specificity of second-wave clones peaking day 37 was unconfirmed.

TCRdb itself ran the 5' RACE reads through MiXCR, one entry per CDR3 protein. This sample has more than 70,000 distinct CDR3 sequences, with roughly 13% found just once. The germline V gene encodes CDR1 SGDLS and CDR2 YYNGEE. The ends lost 0 bases at V and 5 bases at J; junction bases unmatched: 5. This CDR3 region has 15 residues. This clonotype has more than one count but fewer than ten. Its antigen is undetermined. The TCR was taken from an adult woman who had mild COVID-19 (a few samples of this study predate the infection). Cell type and time point are not known. The rearrangement uses TRBV9 and TRBJ2-5; 9 bases match TRBD1. What was sequenced was PBMCs or a T cell subset sorted from them (not recorded which). The CDR3 sequence is CASSVGGQGLETQYF. As DNA, the CDR3 is TGTGCCAGCAGCGTAGGGGGACAGGGCTTGGAGACCCAGTACTTC.